Detailed here is one TCR beta chain. Different DNA sequences within this sample yield the same CDR3. Here immunoSEQ multiplex PCR was the method, and the copy in TCRdb shows in-frame clones only, minus some. The data contain some 250,000 clones, around 89% of them singletons. The data were obtained in a study of blood T cell repertoires in COVID-19. In the study overall: From T cells, B-cell-depleted T cells, or PBMCs came the material, which was cDNA or gDNA.

The CDR3 loop spans 12 amino acids. Germline V gives CDR1 MNHNY, CDR2 SVGAGI (reference sequence). The V end was cut by 0 bases, the J end by 4 bases, with 3 bases between. Assignments of participants to cohorts depended upon their own reported clinical history. The chain uses TRBV6-6 and TRBJ2-5; D gene uncertain. The TCR originated in a middle-aged man who had recovered from COVID-19. Sequenced: PBMCs or T cells enriched from blood (not recorded which). CDR3 DNA: TGTGCCAGCAGTTACTCTCGAGAGACCCAGTACTTC. Translating gives CASSYSRETQYF.